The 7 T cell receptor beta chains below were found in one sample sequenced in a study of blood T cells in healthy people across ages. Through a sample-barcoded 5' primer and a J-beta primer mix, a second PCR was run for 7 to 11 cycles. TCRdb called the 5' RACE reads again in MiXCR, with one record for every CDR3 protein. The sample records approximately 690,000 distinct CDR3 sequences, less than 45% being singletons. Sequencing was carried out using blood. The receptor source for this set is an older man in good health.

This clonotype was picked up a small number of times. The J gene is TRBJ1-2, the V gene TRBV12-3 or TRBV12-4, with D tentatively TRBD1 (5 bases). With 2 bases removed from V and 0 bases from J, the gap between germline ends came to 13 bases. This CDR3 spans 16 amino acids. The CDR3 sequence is CASSLTSGPTNYGYTF. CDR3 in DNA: TGTGCCAGCAGTTTAACCTCAGGGCCTACTAACTATGGCTACACCTTC.

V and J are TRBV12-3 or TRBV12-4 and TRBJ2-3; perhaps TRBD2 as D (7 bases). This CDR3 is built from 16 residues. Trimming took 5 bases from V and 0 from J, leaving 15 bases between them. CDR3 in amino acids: CASSPRGGASTDTQYF. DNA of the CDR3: TGTGCCAGCAGTCCCAGAGGGGGGGCTAGCACAGATACGCAGTATTTT.

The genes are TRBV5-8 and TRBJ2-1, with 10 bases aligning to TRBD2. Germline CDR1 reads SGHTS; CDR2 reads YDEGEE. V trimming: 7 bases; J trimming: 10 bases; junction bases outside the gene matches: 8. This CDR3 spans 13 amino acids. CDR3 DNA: TGTGCCAGCCAAGCGGGAGGGCGGTGGGAGCAGTTCTTC. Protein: CASQAGGRWEQFF.

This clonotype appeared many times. The CDR3 region is CASSSGPKGKTQYF. CDR3 sequence (DNA): TGTGCCAGCAGCTCGGGACCTAAGGGGAAGACCCAGTACTTC. V usage is TRBV7-2 and J usage is TRBJ2-5, with D tentatively TRBD1 or TRBD2 (5 bases each). The germline CDR1 and CDR2 sequences are SGHTA and FQGNSA. The CDR3 is 14 amino acids. The V end was cut by 4 bases, the J end by 6 bases, with 15 bases between.

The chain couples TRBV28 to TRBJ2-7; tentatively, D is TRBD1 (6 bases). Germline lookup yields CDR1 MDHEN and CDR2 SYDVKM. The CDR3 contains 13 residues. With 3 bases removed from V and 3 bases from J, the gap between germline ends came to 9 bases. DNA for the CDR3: TGTGCCAGCAGTTTGAGGGGGTTCTACGAGCAGTACTTC. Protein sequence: CASSLRGFYEQYF.

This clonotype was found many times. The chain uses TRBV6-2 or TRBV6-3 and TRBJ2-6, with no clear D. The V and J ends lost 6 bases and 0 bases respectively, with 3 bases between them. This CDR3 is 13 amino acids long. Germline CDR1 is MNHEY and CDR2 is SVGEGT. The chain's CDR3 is CASRVSGANVLTF. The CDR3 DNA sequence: TGTGCCAGCAGGGTCTCTGGGGCCAACGTCCTGACTTTC.

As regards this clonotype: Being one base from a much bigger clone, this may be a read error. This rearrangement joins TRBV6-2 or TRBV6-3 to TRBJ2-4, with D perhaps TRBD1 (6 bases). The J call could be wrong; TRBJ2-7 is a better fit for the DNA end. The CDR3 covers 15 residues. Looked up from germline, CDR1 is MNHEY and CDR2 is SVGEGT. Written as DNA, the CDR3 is TGTGCCAGCAGTCTTTTACGGACAGAACCCGACGAGCAGTACTTC. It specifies CASSLLRTEPDEQYF.